Each of the 31 T cell receptor beta chains below was sequenced from the same sample in a study of pediatric ulcerative colitis. Using immunoSEQ multiplex PCR, the repertoire was profiled, and TCRdb retains in-frame clones only, with some absent. The data hold 55,000 to 70,000 clones, with 87% observed a single time. The specimen was blood. Every receptor here comes from a boy between 10 and 17 years old who was a control in a study of pediatric ulcerative colitis.

This clone was seen once. This chain uses TRBV29-1 with TRBJ2-3; no definite D call. CDR1 SQVTM and CDR2 ANQGSEA come from the germline V gene. The CDR3 length is 14 residues. Trimming stripped 5 bases from V and 2 bases from J, with 14 bases between. In DNA form, the CDR3 reads TGCAGCGTTCTTTGGGCAGGTGACACAGATACGCAGTATTTT. Translated, it gives CSVLWAGDTDTQYF.

This sequence joins TRBV27 and TRBJ2-7; maybe TRBD1 (5 bases). Germline loops: CDR1 MNHEY, CDR2 SMNVEV (reference sequence). V was cut by 1 base and J by 0 bases, with 10 bases left in between. The CDR3 consists of 15 residues. CDR3 residues: CASSLFWQGSYEQYF. The DNA of the CDR3 is TGTGCCAGCAGTTTATTTTGGCAGGGCTCCTACGAGCAGTACTTC.

The genes are TRBV29-1 and TRBJ2-7, with D tentatively TRBD1 or TRBD2 (5 bases each). The CDR3 has 11 residues. Deletions cut 7 bases from V and 8 bases from J, with 15 bases between. In germline, CDR1 is SQVTM, CDR2 ANQGSEA. The CDR3 here is CSAERGPKQYF. CDR3 bases: TGCAGCGCCGAACGGGGACCTAAGCAGTACTTC.

The rearrangement links TRBV4-1 to TRBJ2-3, with 12 bases aligning to TRBD2. After removal of 0 bases from V and 0 bases from J, the junction contained 4 bases not matched to a gene. This CDR3 comprises 18 residues. The germline V gene has CDR1 MGHRA and CDR2 YSYEKL. CDR3 bases: TGCGCCAGCAGCCAAGAGCGCCTAGCGGGAGGGAGCACAGATACGCAGTATTTT. Protein product: CASSQERLAGGSTDTQYF.

This clone has only a few counts. The chain couples TRBV30 to TRBJ1-1; no definite D call. This CDR3 contains 11 residues. In germline, CDR1 is GTSNPN, CDR2 SVGIG (reference sequence). V lost 4 bases to trimming and J lost 0 bases, with 3 bases between them. This CDR3 reads CAWMMNTEAFF. CDR3 in DNA: TGTGCCTGGATGATGAACACTGAAGCTTTCTTT.

In nucleotides, the CDR3 is TGTGCCTGGGGTATAGCGGGGGCCGACACCGGGGAGCTGTTTTTT. It translates to CAWGIAGADTGELFF. This sequence joins TRBV30 and TRBJ2-2, with 9 bases matching TRBD2. The CDR3 spans 15 residues. CDR1 and CDR2 (germline): GTSNPN, SVGIG (reference sequence). Germline trimming cut 5 bases from V and 3 bases from J; bases unmatched to any gene: 7.

This clone was picked up one time. V gene TRBV28 combines with J gene TRBJ1-5, with D perhaps matching TRBD1 (5 bases). CDR3 size: 14 residues. Looked up from germline, CDR1 is MDHEN and CDR2 is SYDVKM. The germline V and J ends were trimmed by 5 bases and 4 bases, with 12 bases remaining between them. This chain's CDR3 is CASSLEGANQPQHF. For the CDR3, the DNA is TGTGCCAGCAGTCTTGAAGGGGCTAATCAGCCCCAGCATTTT.

The V and J genes are TRBV28 and TRBJ1-5; D is uncertain. Germline values: CDR1 MDHEN, CDR2 SYDVKM. The CDR3 is made up of 15 amino acids. Deletions cut 6 bases from V and 6 bases from J, with 18 bases between. The CDR3 nucleotides read TGTGCCAGCAGACTGGACCTCGGGAATAGTCAGCCCCAGCATTTT. Protein product: CASRLDLGNSQPQHF.

The gene calls are TRBV19 and TRBJ2-7, with TRBD2 matching over 9 bases. This CDR3 is 15 amino acids long. J gave up 6 bases and V 5 bases, and 11 bases lay outside the gene matches. From germline, CDR1 is LNHDA and CDR2 SQIVND (reference sequence). CDR3 residues: CASSPSGGGGSEQYF. The CDR3 DNA follows: TGTGCCAGTAGTCCCAGTGGCGGGGGGGGTAGCGAGCAGTACTTC. Supplemented by reference TRBV19 and TRBJ2-7, the full variable domain reads DGGITQSPKYLFRKEGQNVTLSCEQNLNHDAMYWYRQDPGQGLRLIYYSQIVNDFQKGDIAEGYSVSREKKESFPLTVTSAQKNPTAFYLCASSPSGGGGSEQYFGPGTRLTVT.

The V call is TRBV7-2, the J call TRBJ2-1; 9 positions agree with TRBD1. J lost 6 bases, V lost 5 bases, and 11 bases had no gene match. Germline V lookup: CDR1 SGHTA, CDR2 FQGNSA. This CDR3 spans 16 amino acids. The CDR3 DNA reads TGTGCCAGCAGCGTACAGGGGGCGTGGAGGGTCAATGAGCAGTTCTTC. This gives the protein CASSVQGAWRVNEQFF.

This rearrangement joins TRBV4-1 to TRBJ2-7; 10 bases are a match to TRBD2. Germline V gene data show CDR1 as MGHRA and CDR2 as YSYEKL. The CDR3 is made up of 18 amino acids. After removal of 4 bases from V and 1 base from J, the junction contained 13 bases not matched to a gene. CDR3 in amino acids: CASSLTHTSGADSYEQYF. Here the CDR3 DNA reads TGCGCCAGCAGCCTTACCCACACTAGCGGGGCCGATTCCTACGAGCAGTACTTC.

The chain recombines TRBV5-6 with TRBJ2-7, with D possibly called TRBD1 or TRBD2 (5 bases each). The length of the CDR3 is 15 residues. Trimming cost V 4 bases and J 5 bases, with 19 bases left between them. Germline lookup yields CDR1 SGHDT and CDR2 YYEEEE. The CDR3 sequence: CASSMLSGSFHEQYF. The CDR3 region has the DNA TGTGCCAGCAGCATGCTTTCAGGGAGTTTCCACGAGCAGTACTTC.

This clone occurred once. The V gene is TRBV2, the J gene TRBJ1-3, with 7 bases that match TRBD1. The V segment lost 1 base and the J segment 4 bases; nucleotides outside the gene matches: 7. CDR3 size: 16 residues. Per the germline V gene, CDR1 is SNHLY and CDR2 is FYNNEI. The DNA for the CDR3 is TGTGCCAGCAGTGAAGTACAACAGGGGCCGGGAAACACCATATATTTT. Residues: CASSEVQQGPGNTIYF.

Written as DNA, the CDR3 is TGTGCCAGCACAACAGGGACAGGCAAAAACATTCAGTACTTC. This translates into CASTTGTGKNIQYF. This rearrangement joins TRBV6-1 to TRBJ2-4, with 8 bases that match TRBD1. Germline lookup yields CDR1 MNHNS and CDR2 SASEGT. With V trimmed by 7 bases and J by 3 bases, 5 bases remained unmatched. This CDR3 has 14 residues.

This rearrangement joins TRBV5-1 to TRBJ1-1; D gene unclear. Germline V gives CDR1 SGHRS, CDR2 YFSETQ. The V and J ends lost 0 bases and 0 bases respectively, with 9 bases between them. The CDR3 extends over 15 amino acids. CDR3 sequence reads: CASSLEKRMNTEAFF. In DNA form, the CDR3 reads TGCGCCAGCAGCTTGGAGAAACGGATGAACACTGAAGCTTTCTTT.

Points on this clone: Other DNA sequences in the same sample also yield this CDR3. The genes are TRBV5-1 and TRBJ1-5, with D unclear. The V and J ends lost 1 base and 3 bases respectively, with 8 bases between them. The V gene's germline CDR1 is SGHRS and CDR2 YFSETQ. The CDR3 has 14 residues. CDR3 residues: CASSLSGDNQPQHF. The DNA for the CDR3 is TGCGCCAGCAGCTTGAGTGGGGACAATCAGCCCCAGCATTTT.

This clone was recorded only once. This sequence joins TRBV11-2 and TRBJ1-6, with 8 positions matching TRBD1. CDR3 length: 14 residues. Germline V lookup: CDR1 SGHAT, CDR2 FQNNGV. V trimming: 1 base; J trimming: 14 bases; junction bases outside the gene matches: 7. CDR3 in amino acids: CASSLGTGKLALHF. The CDR3 DNA reads TGTGCCAGCAGCTTAGGGACAGGGAAGTTAGCCCTCCACTTT.

The chain couples TRBV2 to TRBJ2-2, with unresolved D. CDR3 length: 16 amino acids. V was clipped by 0 bases and J by 1 base, with 9 bases between them. Germline CDR1 reads SNHLY; CDR2 reads FYNNEI. The CDR3, as DNA: TGTGCCAGCAGTGAAGCCGGAACAGAGAACACCGGGGAGCTGTTTTTT. Amino acids: CASSEAGTENTGELFF.

This rearrangement joins TRBV14 to TRBJ2-3; D is uncertain. Deletions cut 1 base from V and 6 bases from J, with 8 bases between. Germline V gene sequence: CDR1 SGHDN, CDR2 FVKESK. The CDR3 is 13 residues long. The CDR3 loop is CASSQVGRDTQYF. The CDR3 DNA sequence: TGTGCCAGCAGCCAAGTGGGCAGGGATACGCAGTATTTT.

Of note for this clone: Other DNA sequences within the sample encode an identical CDR3. The V gene is TRBV12-5, the J gene TRBJ2-7; tentatively, D is TRBD1 (5 bases). The V end was cut by 3 bases, the J end by 3 bases, with 6 bases between. The germline V gene encodes CDR1 LGHNT and CDR2 FRNRAP. This CDR3 contains 12 residues. CDR3 residues: CASGFDSYEQYF. The CDR3 DNA sequence: TGTGCTAGTGGTTTCGACAGCTACGAGCAGTACTTC.

CDR3 loop: CASSSSSGRDEQFF. The CDR3 DNA sequence: TGCGCCAGCAGCTCATCAAGCGGGAGAGATGAGCAGTTCTTC. The rearrangement links TRBV5-1 to TRBJ2-1; TRBD2 matches at 8 bases. This CDR3 region has 14 residues. CDR1 SGHRS and CDR2 YFSETQ come from the germline V gene. The J segment lost 8 bases and the V segment lost 3 bases, leaving 7 bases of the junction unmatched.

The rearrangement joins TRBV4-3 to TRBJ2-3; 10 bases are shared with TRBD1. V trimming: 1 base; J trimming: 5 bases; junction bases outside the gene matches: 6. Germline values: CDR1 LGHNA, CDR2 YSLEER. The length of the CDR3 is 16 residues. DNA for the CDR3: TGCGCCAGCAGCCAAGTATCGGGACAGGGGAGAGATACGCAGTATTTT. Encoded protein: CASSQVSGQGRDTQYF.

The chain employs TRBV18 and TRBJ2-7; 12 nucleotides match TRBD1. Germline V gene data show CDR1 as KGHSH and CDR2 as LQKENI. The V segment lost 3 bases and the J segment 7 bases; nucleotides outside the gene matches: 7. The CDR3 totals 15 residues. CDR3 nucleotide sequence: TGTGCCAGCTCACCCACGGGACAGGGGGCTTGGGAGCAGTACTTC. Translation gives CASSPTGQGAWEQYF.

This sequence joins TRBV6-5 and TRBJ2-1, with 9 bases lining up with TRBD1. Losses at the gene ends were 2 bases for V and 11 bases for J; bases not matched to a gene: 1. The germline V gene encodes CDR1 MNHEY and CDR2 SVGAGI. There are 12 residues in the CDR3. The CDR3 DNA follows: TGTGCCAGCAGTTACGGGACAGGGAAGCAGTTCTTC. This gives the protein CASSYGTGKQFF.

The gene calls are TRBV7-9 and TRBJ2-5; either TRBD1 or TRBD2 may fit D (5 bases each). The CDR3 contains 15 residues. The germline V gene encodes CDR1 SEHNR and CDR2 FQNEAQ (reference sequence). V was cut by 4 bases and J by 4 bases, with 16 bases left in between. CDR3 sequence: CASSSKVRDGETQYF. The CDR3 DNA reads TGTGCCAGCAGCTCAAAGGTCAGGGACGGAGAGACCCAGTACTTC.

The rearrangement uses TRBV19 and TRBJ2-2; 7 nucleotides agree with TRBD1. The junction had 19 bases not matched to a gene; V was cut back by 3 bases and J by 0 bases. CDR3 length equals 21 residues. Germline CDR1 and CDR2: LNHDA and SQIVND (reference sequence). DNA for the CDR3: TGTGCCAGTAGTATTCTCTCGACAGGGACGACCGTTCTACCGAACACCGGGGAGCTGTTTTTT. Translating gives CASSILSTGTTVLPNTGELFF.

This clone was observed a handful of times. This sequence joins TRBV27 and TRBJ2-1, with TRBD2 matching over 7 bases. From germline, CDR1 is MNHEY and CDR2 SMNVEV (reference sequence). CDR3 size: 14 residues. J lost 5 bases, V lost 5 bases, and 6 bases had no gene match. The DNA for the CDR3 is TGTGCCAGCAGTCCCGGGACTACGAACAATGAGCAGTTCTTC. It specifies CASSPGTTNNEQFF.

CDR3 protein: CASSSDTTYEQYF. For the CDR3, the DNA is TGTGCCAGCAGCTCGGACACGACCTACGAGCAGTACTTC. The chain carries TRBV28 and TRBJ2-7, with D possibly being TRBD1 (5 bases). With 6 bases removed from V and 2 bases from J, the gap between germline ends came to 11 bases. Germline V lookup: CDR1 MDHEN, CDR2 SYDVKM. CDR3 size: 13 residues.

CDR3: CASSFLAGDSDEQFF. In nucleotides, the CDR3 is TGTGCCAGCAGCTTCCTAGCGGGGGACAGCGATGAGCAGTTCTTC. The chain links TRBV7-8 to TRBJ2-1, with 10 bases fitting TRBD2. CDR3 length equals 15 residues. Germline V gene lookup returns CDR1 SGHVS and CDR2 FQNEAQ. After removal of 3 bases from V and 8 bases from J, the junction contained 7 bases not matched to a gene.

V gene TRBV5-1 combines with J gene TRBJ2-1; a weak D match, TRBD1 (6 bases). Germline V gene data show CDR1 as SGHRS and CDR2 as YFSETQ. This CDR3 has 15 residues. Trimming removed 0 bases from V and 4 bases from J, with 11 bases in between. CDR3 residues: CASSLESGVYNEQFF. CDR3 DNA: TGCGCCAGCAGCTTGGAATCAGGGGTATACAATGAGCAGTTCTTC.

V gene TRBV7-2 combines with J gene TRBJ1-3; 11 bases fit TRBD1. Germline V gene lookup returns CDR1 SGHTA and CDR2 FQGNSA. With V trimmed by 2 bases and J by 2 bases, 11 bases remained unmatched. The CDR3 sequence is 19 residues long. The CDR3 reads CASSLLPTGTGGAGNTIYF. In DNA, the CDR3 is TGTGCCAGCAGCTTACTCCCAACCGGGACAGGGGGAGCTGGAAACACCATATATTTT.